The 25 T cell receptor beta chains presented below share a single source sample, sequenced in a study of blood T cell repertoires in COVID-19. Sequencing was performed with immunoSEQ multiplex PCR; in TCRdb, only in-frame clones are kept and a portion is missing. The sample consists of 200,000 to 250,000 clones, over 75% of them appearing once. Input material: peripheral blood. The receptors derive from a man aged 50-60 years with COVID-19, enrolled during active disease.

The chain uses TRBV6-5 and TRBJ1-1; 8 positions agree with TRBD1. With 6 bases clipped from V and 4 bases from J, the junction kept 7 bases outside the gene matches. From germline, CDR1 is MNHEY and CDR2 SVGAGI. CDR3 length: 14 amino acids. The CDR3 sequence is CASSARTGLTEAFF. The CDR3 DNA reads as TGTGCCAGCAGCGCCCGGACAGGGCTCACTGAAGCTTTCTTT.

The rearrangement uses TRBV28 and TRBJ2-7, with 9 bases matching TRBD1. The length of the CDR3 is 15 residues. Germline V lookup: CDR1 MDHEN, CDR2 SYDVKM. V shed 5 bases, J shed 7 bases, and the junction held 12 bases outside the gene matches. CDR3 sequence: CASSPGGQGYEEQYF. The CDR3 region has the DNA TGTGCCAGCAGTCCAGGGGGACAGGGTTATGAGGAGCAGTACTTC.

The chain recombines TRBV6-5 with TRBJ1-2, with 7 nucleotides matching TRBD1. V gave up 7 bases and J gave up 4 bases; unmatched junction bases: 6. There are 13 residues in the CDR3. CDR1 MNHEY and CDR2 SVGAGI come from the germline V gene. The DNA for the CDR3 is TGTGCCAGCACGCAGGGGGGTTCCTATGGCTACACCTTC. Translating gives CASTQGGSYGYTF.

The chain couples TRBV29-1 to TRBJ1-4; D unresolved. With 4 bases removed from V and 5 bases from J, the gap between germline ends came to 11 bases. In germline, CDR1 is SQVTM, CDR2 ANQGSEA. The CDR3 is 13 amino acids. The chain's CDR3 is CSVAVLSNEKLFF. The CDR3 coding sequence is TGCAGCGTTGCCGTACTGAGCAATGAAAAACTGTTTTTT.

This chain connects TRBV10-1 to TRBJ2-2; 10 nucleotides line up with TRBD2. This CDR3 comprises 17 residues. Per the germline V gene, CDR1 is WNHNN and CDR2 is SYGVQD (reference sequence). V lost 2 bases to trimming and J lost 4 bases; unmatched junction nucleotides: 7. CDR3 in amino acids: CASSEASGSLATGELFF. The CDR3 bases are TGCGCCAGCAGTGAGGCTAGCGGGAGTCTGGCCACCGGGGAGCTGTTTTTT.

The CDR3 nucleotides are TGTGCCAGCAGTGGGGGACTAGCGGGCTACAATGAGCAGTTCTTC. As protein: CASSGGLAGYNEQFF. The chain combines TRBV2 with TRBJ2-1, with 12 bases matching TRBD2. The V segment lost 4 bases and the J segment 3 bases; nucleotides outside the gene matches: 1. The CDR3 totals 15 residues. Per the germline V gene, CDR1 is SNHLY and CDR2 is FYNNEI.

The J gene is TRBJ2-7, the V gene TRBV11-3; 7 bases fit TRBD1. Germline CDR1 SGHNT, CDR2 YENEEA. The CDR3 length is 15 residues. Trimming at V came to 5 bases and at J to 3 bases, leaving 10 bases not matched to a gene. The CDR3 region has the DNA TGTGCCAGCAGCCCCCACGGGACAGCCAACTACGAGCAGTACTTC. This gives the protein CASSPHGTANYEQYF. Full variable domain (remainder filled in from reference TRBV11-3 and TRBJ2-7): EAGVVQSPRYKIIEKKQPVAFWCNPISGHNTLYWYLQNLGQGPELLIRYENEEAVDDSQLPKDRFSAERLKGVDSTLKIQPAELGDSAVYLCASSPHGTANYEQYFGPGTRLTVT.

The chain recombines TRBV7-9 with TRBJ2-2, with 7 bases aligning to TRBD2. Germline lookup yields CDR1 SEHNR and CDR2 FQNEAQ (reference sequence). V lost 4 bases to trimming and J lost 6 bases; unmatched junction nucleotides: 8. CDR3 length: 15 residues. The CDR3 DNA follows: TGTGCCAGCAGCTGGGGGGATCTAGCGGCCGGGGAGCTGTTTTTT. Translation: CASSWGDLAAGELFF.

The rearrangement uses TRBV7-8 and TRBJ1-4; possibly TRBD1 for D (5 bases). This CDR3 comprises 15 residues. Trimming removed 1 base at V and 6 bases at J, with 12 bases between. Germline loops: CDR1 SGHVS, CDR2 FQNEAQ. The CDR3, as DNA: TGTGCCAGCAGCTTAGGGAGGGTGGGGGATGAAAAACTGTTTTTT. This encodes CASSLGRVGDEKLFF.

The V gene is TRBV7-9, the J gene TRBJ1-2; weak D call: TRBD1 (6 bases). V was cut by 4 bases and J by 8 bases, with 14 bases left in between. CDR1 and CDR2 from the germline V gene are SEHNR and FQNEAQ (reference sequence). The CDR3 is 13 amino acids. The CDR3: CASSWDTGSGYTF. As DNA, the CDR3 is TGTGCCAGCAGCTGGGACACAGGTTCCGGCTACACCTTC.

The rearrangement links TRBV7-6 to TRBJ2-2; D perhaps matches TRBD2 (6 bases). The CDR3 extends over 17 amino acids. Trimming cost V 5 bases and J 0 bases, with 16 bases left between them. Looked up from germline, CDR1 is SGHVS and CDR2 is FNYEAQ. CDR3 loop: CASSPYSGPANTGELFF. The CDR3 DNA reads TGTGCCAGCAGCCCCTATAGCGGCCCCGCGAACACCGGGGAGCTGTTTTTT.

This clone is a singleton in its sample. The V and J genes are TRBV5-1 and TRBJ2-7; 14 nucleotides align to TRBD2. The germline CDR1 and CDR2 sequences are SGHRS and YFSETQ. V lost 3 bases and J lost 7; bases outside the gene matches: 9. This CDR3 region has 16 residues. In DNA, the CDR3 is TGCGCCAGCAGCTCGACTAGCGGGAGGGCTGCTAGGGAGCAGTACTTC. As protein: CASSSTSGRAAREQYF.

As concerns this clone: Other DNA variants within this sample encode the same CDR3. The chain joins TRBV29-1 to TRBJ2-7; the match to TRBD1 covers 9 bases. CDR1 SQVTM and CDR2 ANQGSEA come from the germline V gene. V lost 4 bases, J lost 2 bases, and 0 bases stayed unmatched. This CDR3 comprises 12 residues. This chain's CDR3 is CSVGQGAYEQYF. CDR3 in DNA: TGCAGCGTTGGACAGGGGGCCTACGAGCAGTACTTC.

This chain uses TRBV7-3 with TRBJ2-1, with TRBD2 matching over 11 bases. Germline V gene data show CDR1 as SGHTA and CDR2 as FQGTGA. Losses at the gene ends were 4 bases for V and 3 bases for J; bases not matched to a gene: 14. This CDR3 has 19 amino acids. CDR3 sequence (DNA): TGTGCCAGCAGCTCCAGAGCGGGACTAGCGGAGATCTTCTACAATGAGCAGTTCTTC. Amino acids: CASSSRAGLAEIFYNEQFF.

This clone has more than one count but fewer than ten. The chain combines TRBV11-2 with TRBJ2-3; 11 bases map to TRBD1. CDR3 length: 15 amino acids. Germline trimming cut 5 bases from V and 6 bases from J; bases unmatched to any gene: 7. Germline V lookup: CDR1 SGHAT, CDR2 FQNNGV. In nucleotides, the CDR3 is TGTGCCAGCAGCATAGGACAGGGGGCGGGGGATACGCAGTATTTT. Translating gives CASSIGQGAGDTQYF. Supplemented by reference TRBV11-2 and TRBJ2-3, the full variable domain reads EAGVAQSPRYKIIEKRQSVAFWCNPISGHATLYWYQQILGQGPKLLIQFQNNGVVDDSQLPKDRFSAERLKGVDSTLKIQPAKLEDSAVYLCASSIGQGAGDTQYFGPGTRLTVL.

The table lists this clone with a count of one. The gene calls are TRBV12-3 or TRBV12-4 and TRBJ1-1; 7 positions match TRBD1. CDR3 length equals 13 residues. V gave up 7 bases and J gave up 4 bases; unmatched junction bases: 6. The CDR3 reads CASTPQGTTEAFF. CDR3 DNA sequence: TGTGCCAGCACCCCACAGGGGACCACTGAAGCTTTCTTT.

This clone was observed a single time. The chain recombines TRBV5-5 with TRBJ2-7; 7 bases line up with TRBD1. Trimming took 2 bases from V and 0 from J; bases not matched to a gene: 2. The CDR3 consists of 14 residues. Germline-derived CDR1 and CDR2 are SGHKS and YYEKEE (reference sequence). DNA for the CDR3: TGTGCCAGCAGCTTTGCAGGGGGCTCCTACGAGCAGTACTTC. Translating it yields CASSFAGGSYEQYF.

The rearrangement uses TRBV27 and TRBJ2-5, with TRBD2 as a possible D gene (5 bases). The germline V and J ends were trimmed by 4 bases and 2 bases, with 17 bases remaining between them. The CDR3 length is 16 residues. Germline CDR1 and CDR2: MNHEY and SMNVEV (reference sequence). In nucleotides, the CDR3 is TGTGCCAGCAGTTCTGGACGAAGTGGCGGGCAAGAGACCCAGTACTTC. Translation: CASSSGRSGGQETQYF.

The chain employs TRBV27 and TRBJ1-2, with 11 bases fitting TRBD1. This CDR3 is built from 17 residues. Germline V gene lookup returns CDR1 MNHEY and CDR2 SMNVEV (reference sequence). Trimming removed 3 bases from V and 3 bases from J; junction bases left unmatched: 9. CDR3 region: CASSLRRTGGVDYGYTF. For the CDR3, the DNA is TGTGCCAGCAGTTTGCGCCGGACAGGGGGCGTTGACTATGGCTACACCTTC.

The chain has TRBV2 and TRBJ1-1; no clear D gene. V was trimmed by 7 bases and J by 2 bases, leaving 14 bases between them. There are 14 residues in the CDR3. Germline values: CDR1 SNHLY, CDR2 FYNNEI. The CDR3, as DNA: TGTGCCAGCACCCCCTTAGGAGTTAACACTGAAGCTTTCTTT. This encodes CASTPLGVNTEAFF.

The V call is TRBV5-6, the J call TRBJ2-7; TRBD1 is a possible D gene (5 bases). V was trimmed by 4 bases and J by 0 bases, leaving 11 bases between them. The CDR3 has 14 amino acids. The germline gives CDR1 SGHDT, CDR2 YYEEEE. This CDR3 is CASSRDSSSYEQYF. The CDR3, as DNA: TGTGCCAGCAGCAGAGACAGCAGCTCCTACGAGCAGTACTTC.

The CDR3 DNA is TGCGCCAGCAGCTTGTCCCCAGGGGGCGAGCAGTACTTC. This encodes CASSLSPGGEQYF. This sequence joins TRBV5-1 and TRBJ2-7, with 7 bases lining up with TRBD1. CDR1 is SGHRS, CDR2 YFSETQ, per germline. V dropped 1 base and J dropped 6; count of bases not matched to a gene: 4. This CDR3 has 13 amino acids.

The chain carries TRBV3-1 (or the pseudogene TRBV3-2) and TRBJ1-6; D uncertain. The germline V gene encodes CDR1 LGHDT and CDR2 YNNKEL (reference sequence). CDR3 length equals 12 residues. Trimming cost V 1 base and J 8 bases, with 3 bases left between them. CDR3 sequence (DNA): TGTGCCAGCAGCCAAGGAGATTCACCCCTCCACTTT. Translation gives CASSQGDSPLHF.

The chain is built from TRBV24-1 and TRBJ2-2; 7 nucleotides line up with TRBD1. The V gene end was trimmed by 5 bases and the J gene end by 3 bases; junction bases not matched to a gene: 5. Germline V gene data show CDR1 as KGHDR and CDR2 as SFDVKD. The CDR3 consists of 15 residues. The CDR3 loop reads CATSVGTADTGELFF. The CDR3 DNA follows: TGTGCCACCAGTGTAGGGACAGCGGACACCGGGGAGCTGTTTTTT.

The rearrangement joins TRBV3-1 (or the pseudogene TRBV3-2) to TRBJ1-1, with unresolved D. V lost 4 bases and J 5 bases, leaving 11 bases between the germline ends. Germline V gives CDR1 LGHDT, CDR2 YNNKEL (reference sequence). The CDR3 runs to 13 residues. The CDR3 DNA is TGTGCCAGCAGCCCACCAAGAGGAACTGAAGCTTTCTTT. Translated, it gives CASSPPRGTEAFF.